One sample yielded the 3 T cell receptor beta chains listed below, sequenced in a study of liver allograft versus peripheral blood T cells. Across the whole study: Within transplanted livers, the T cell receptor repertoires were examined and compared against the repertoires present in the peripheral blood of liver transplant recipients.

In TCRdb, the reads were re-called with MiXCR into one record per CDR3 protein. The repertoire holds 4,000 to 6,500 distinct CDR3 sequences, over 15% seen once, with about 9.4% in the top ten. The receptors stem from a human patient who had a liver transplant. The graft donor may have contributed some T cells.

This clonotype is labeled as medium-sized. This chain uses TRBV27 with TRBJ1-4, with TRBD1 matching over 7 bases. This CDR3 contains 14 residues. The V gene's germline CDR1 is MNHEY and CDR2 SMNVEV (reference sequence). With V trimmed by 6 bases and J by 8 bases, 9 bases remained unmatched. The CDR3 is CASREQGREEKLFF. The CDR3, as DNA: TGTGCCAGCAGAGAACAGGGGCGAGAGGAAAAACTGTTTTTT.

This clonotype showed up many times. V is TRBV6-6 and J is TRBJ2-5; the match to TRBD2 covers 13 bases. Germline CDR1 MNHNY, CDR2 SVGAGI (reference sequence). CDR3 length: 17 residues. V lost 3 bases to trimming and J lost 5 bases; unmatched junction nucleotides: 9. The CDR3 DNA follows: TGTGCCAGCAGTTATCCCGGGACTAGCGGGATGGGCGAGACCCAGTACTTC. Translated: CASSYPGTSGMGETQYF.

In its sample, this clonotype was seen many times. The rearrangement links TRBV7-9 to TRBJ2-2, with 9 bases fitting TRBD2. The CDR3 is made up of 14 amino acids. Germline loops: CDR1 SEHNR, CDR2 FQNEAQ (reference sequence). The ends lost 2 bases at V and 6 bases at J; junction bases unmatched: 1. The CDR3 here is CASSLRTSAGELFF. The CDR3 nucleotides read TGTGCCAGCAGCTTAAGGACTAGCGCCGGGGAGCTGTTTTTT. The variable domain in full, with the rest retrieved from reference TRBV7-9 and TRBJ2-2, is DTGVSQNPRHKITKRGQNVTFRCDPISEHNRLYWYRQTLGQGPEFLTYFQNEAQLEKSRLLSDRFSAERPKGSFSTLEIQRTEQGDSAMYLCASSLRTSAGELFFGEGSRLTVL.